The 18 T cell receptor beta chains below all came from one sample that was sequenced in a study of T cells in Graves' hyperthyroidism and ophthalmopathy. Researchers amplified the TCR beta CDR3 regions from RNA transcripts. During a first-round RT-PCR of the TCR CDR3, the HTBI primer set was used. TCRdb fed the multiplex PCR reads into MiXCR, producing one record per CDR3 protein. The sample holds a few hundred thousand distinct CDR3 sequences, about 45% seen once. Sequencing was carried out using peripheral blood or thyroid tissue (not recorded which). Every receptor here comes from a woman younger than 35 with Graves' hyperthyroidism.

In regard to this clonotype: No conserved phenylalanine or tryptophan ends this CDR3, so it is likely a read error. The limits of the CDR3 on the DNA are not certain, so only TCRdb's listed CDR3 is given. CDR3 amino acids: CASRTVRGRGY. This chain joins TRBV11-2 and TRBJ1-1; TRBD1 is the table's D call, not checked against the DNA. The germline V gene has CDR1 SGHAT and CDR2 FQNNGV. The CDR3 has 11 amino acids, counting both end residues.

At least ten counts were recorded for this clonotype. The V call is TRBV20-1, the J call TRBJ2-7; the match to TRBD1 covers 8 bases. CDR3 length: 15 residues. V gave up 6 bases and J gave up 2 bases; unmatched junction bases: 12. Germline CDR1 and CDR2: DFQATT and SNEGSKA (reference sequence). CDR3 sequence reads: CSARSAWDRTYEQYF. The DNA for the CDR3 is TGCAGTGCCCGTTCCGCGTGGGACAGGACCTACGAGCAGTACTTC.

The table lists this clonotype with a count of one. This chain links TRBV19 with TRBJ2-3; D perhaps matches TRBD2 (6 bases). Germline loops: CDR1 LNHDA, CDR2 SQIVND (reference sequence). The CDR3 runs 17 residues. Trimming stripped 5 bases from V and 2 bases from J, with 20 bases between. CDR3 bases: TGTGCCAGTAGTCCCGGGGAGGTGCCTATCCTCACAGATACGCAGTATTTT. Translation: CASSPGEVPILTDTQYF.

This clonotype was counted only a few times. J is TRBJ2-5 and V is TRBV30; D is perhaps TRBD1 or TRBD2 (7 bases each). V was shortened by 0 bases and J by 5 bases, with 19 bases between the two germline ends. Germline V gene data show CDR1 as GTSNPN and CDR2 as SVGIG (reference sequence). The CDR3 sequence is 16 residues long. The CDR3 DNA reads TGTGCCTGGAGTGTACAGGTGACAGGGAGGGGGGAGACCCAGTACTTC. Protein sequence: CAWSVQVTGRGETQYF.

This chain connects TRBV4-3 to TRBJ2-7; 7 nucleotides match TRBD2. With 4 bases clipped from V and 3 bases from J, the junction kept 6 bases outside the gene matches. Looked up from germline, CDR1 is LGHNA and CDR2 is YSLEER. The CDR3 sequence is 14 residues long. The CDR3 DNA is TGCGCCAGCAGCCCCCCCGGGACTATCTACGAGCAGTACTTC. This translates into CASSPPGTIYEQYF.

This clonotype appeared a single time. The chain is built from TRBV10-3 and TRBJ1-1; D is possibly TRBD1 (5 bases). Trimming shortened V by 3 bases and J by 2 bases, and 13 bases separated the two germline ends. Germline V CDR1 and CDR2: ENHRY, SYGVKD. The CDR3 runs to 15 residues. This CDR3 is CAISDAGTVNTEAFF. The CDR3 DNA reads as TGTGCCATCAGTGACGCGGGGACGGTCAACACTGAAGCTTTCTTT.

This sequence joins TRBV6-1 and TRBJ2-2, with TRBD2 matching over 9 bases. Trimming removed 6 bases from V and 8 bases from J; junction bases left unmatched: 7. The germline gives CDR1 MNHNS, CDR2 SASEGT. The CDR3 consists of 14 residues. The CDR3 loop reads CASSSLLAGGELFF. CDR3 nucleotides: TGTGCCAGCAGCTCATTACTAGCGGGTGGGGAGCTGTTTTTT.

The table lists this clonotype with a few counts. The rearrangement links TRBV20-1 to TRBJ2-7; D could derive from TRBD1 or TRBD2 (5 bases each). The V gene lost 6 bases and the J gene lost 7 bases, with 16 bases spanning the gap. This CDR3 spans 12 amino acids. Per germline, CDR1 DFQATT and CDR2 SNEGSKA (reference sequence). The CDR3 reads CSAGTQLDEQYF. CDR3 DNA: TGCAGTGCAGGGACGCAGCTGGATGAGCAGTACTTC.

The V gene is TRBV4-3, the J gene TRBJ1-3; D is unresolved. Germline V CDR1 and CDR2: LGHNA, YSLEER. V lost 4 bases and J 7 bases, leaving 14 bases between the germline ends. This CDR3 spans 14 amino acids. Written as DNA, the CDR3 is TGCGCCAGCAGCCCTACCCAGCGGGAGAACACCATATATTTT. Encoded protein: CASSPTQRENTIYF.

For the CDR3, the DNA is TGTGCCAGCACCGGGGGGAAAGAGACCCAGTACTTC. This codes for CASTGGKETQYF. The rearrangement links TRBV2 to TRBJ2-5, with 7 bases aligning to TRBD2. The CDR3 has 12 residues. Germline CDR1 SNHLY, CDR2 FYNNEI. The V segment lost 7 bases and the J segment 3 bases; nucleotides outside the gene matches: 2.

This clonotype was recorded at least ten times. CDR3 nucleotide sequence: TGTGCCAGCAGCTTAGATACGCTCGAGCAGTACTTC. This gives the protein CASSLDTLEQYF. This chain links TRBV7-9 with TRBJ2-7, with D hard to call. The CDR3 spans 12 residues. V lost 1 base and J lost 6, with 7 bases in between. In germline, CDR1 is SEHNR, CDR2 FQNEAQ (reference sequence). Based on the CDR3 plus reference TRBV7-9 and TRBJ2-7, the full variable domain is DTGVSQNPRHKITKRGQNVTFRCDPISEHNRLYWYRQTLGQGPEFLTYFQNEAQLEKSRLLSDRFSAERPKGSFSTLEIQRTEQGDSAMYLCASSLDTLEQYFGPGTRLTVT.

This clonotype was observed a few times. V usage is TRBV4-2 and J usage is TRBJ2-7; D not certain. The CDR3 extends over 17 amino acids. The germline V and J ends were trimmed by 0 bases and 0 bases, with 15 bases remaining between them. CDR1 LGHNA and CDR2 YNFKEQ come from the germline V gene. The CDR3 spells CASSQESLVSSSYEQYF. CDR3 nucleotide sequence: TGTGCCAGCAGCCAAGAGTCTCTAGTTTCGAGCTCCTACGAGCAGTACTTC.

This chain connects TRBV7-8 to TRBJ1-4; D uncertain. The germline gives CDR1 SGHVS, CDR2 FQNEAQ. V was cut by 4 bases and J by 2 bases, with 14 bases left in between. CDR3 length: 16 residues. The CDR3 loop is CASSSPRGRTNEKLFF. CDR3 coding DNA: TGTGCCAGCAGCTCGCCACGAGGTCGGACTAATGAAAAACTGTTTTTT.

This clonotype appeared a single time. A much larger clone sits a single nucleotide away, making a read error possible. The J gene is TRBJ2-7, the V gene TRBV30; D remains ambiguous. This CDR3 is 13 amino acids long. The germline gives CDR1 GTSNPN, CDR2 SVGIG (reference sequence). DNA for the CDR3: TGTGCCTGGAGTGTACCTTGGGCGAACGAGCGGTACTTC. Its protein is CAWSVPWANERYF.

This clonotype has at least ten counts. The J gene is TRBJ2-5, the V gene TRBV10-3; 11 bases agree with TRBD2. The CDR3 is made up of 15 amino acids. Trimming at V came to 7 bases and at J to 2 bases, leaving 6 bases not matched to a gene. CDR1 is ENHRY, CDR2 SYGVKD, per germline. The CDR3 nucleotides read TGTGCCATCACTTTCGGGACTAGCGGTCAAGAGACCCAGTACTTC. Encoded protein: CAITFGTSGQETQYF.

CDR3 DNA: TGCAGTGTCGGCAGGGACGCAGAGGATGAGCAGTACTTC. Amino acid sequence: CSVGRDAEDEQYF. The chain joins TRBV20-1 to TRBJ2-7; possibly TRBD1 or TRBD2 for D (5 bases each). CDR1 is DFQATT, CDR2 SNEGSKA, per germline (reference sequence). V was trimmed by 7 bases and J by 7 bases, leaving 20 bases between them. There are 13 residues in the CDR3.

This sequence joins TRBV4-2 and TRBJ2-7, with unresolved D. V was trimmed by 5 bases and J by 10 bases, leaving 15 bases between them. The germline V gene has CDR1 LGHNA and CDR2 YNFKEQ. The CDR3 extends over 12 amino acids. The CDR3 region has the DNA TGTGCCAGCAGCTTGAATGGCGTTTTTCAGTACTTC. Protein sequence: CASSLNGVFQYF.

The V gene is TRBV20-1, the J gene TRBJ2-1; the match to TRBD2 covers 7 bases. The CDR3 has 15 residues. J gave up 8 bases and V 0 bases, and 10 bases lay outside the gene matches. The germline V gene encodes CDR1 DFQATT and CDR2 SNEGSKA (reference sequence). CDR3 sequence: CSARDRGEGPHEQFF. CDR3 DNA: TGCAGTGCTAGAGATCGGGGGGAGGGCCCCCATGAGCAGTTCTTC.